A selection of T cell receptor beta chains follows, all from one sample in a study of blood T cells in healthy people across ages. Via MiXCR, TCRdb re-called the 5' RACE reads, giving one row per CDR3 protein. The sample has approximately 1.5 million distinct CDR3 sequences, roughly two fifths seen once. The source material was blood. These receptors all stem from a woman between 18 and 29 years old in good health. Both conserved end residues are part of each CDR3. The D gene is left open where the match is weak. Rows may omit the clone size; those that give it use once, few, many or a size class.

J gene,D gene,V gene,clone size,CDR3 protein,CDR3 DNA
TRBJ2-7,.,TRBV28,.,CASSSVTGRPYEQYF,TGTGCCAGCAGTTCCGTGACGGGACGCCCCTACGAGCAGTACTTC
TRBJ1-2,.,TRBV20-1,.,CSARRRDYYGYTF,TGCAGTGCTAGGAGAAGGGACTACTATGGCTACACCTTC
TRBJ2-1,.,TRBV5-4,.,CASSRGFQSYNEQFF,TGTGCCAGCAGCAGGGGGTTTCAATCCTACAATGAGCAGTTCTTC
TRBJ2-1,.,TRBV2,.,CASGGGRNEQFF,TGTGCCAGCGGCGGAGGGAGGAATGAGCAGTTCTTC
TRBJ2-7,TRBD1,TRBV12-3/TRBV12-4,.,CASRHSDRGSEQYF,TGTGCCAGCAGGCACTCCGACAGGGGCTCCGAGCAGTACTTC
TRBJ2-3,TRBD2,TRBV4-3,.,CASSQERGGEDTQYF,TGCGCCAGCAGCCAAGAACGGGGGGGTGAAGATACGCAGTATTTT
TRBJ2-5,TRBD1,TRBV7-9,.,CASSARDSRAKETQYF,TGTGCCAGCAGCGCCCGGGACAGCCGGGCGAAGGAGACCCAGTACTTC
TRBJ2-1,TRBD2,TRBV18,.,CASSPLRAGDNEQFF,TGTGCCAGCTCACCACTCCGAGCGGGAGATAATGAGCAGTTCTTC
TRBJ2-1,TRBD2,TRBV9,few,CASSPGLAGGRDNEQFF,TGTGCCAGCAGCCCGGGACTAGCGGGGGGCCGGGACAATGAGCAGTTCTTC
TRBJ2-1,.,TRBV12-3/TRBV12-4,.,CASSFLTGYNEQFF,TGTGCCAGCAGCTTCCTAACAGGTTACAATGAGCAGTTCTTC
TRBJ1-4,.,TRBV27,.,CASKEGQVGLNEKLFF,TGTGCCAGCAAAGAGGGTCAGGTCGGCCTTAATGAAAAACTGTTTTTT